These T cell receptor beta chains were read from a single sample in a study of T cells in tuberculosis. TCRdb's copy holds only in-frame clones and misses some; the assay was immunoSEQ multiplex PCR. The sample holds roughly 34,000 clones, around 97% seen once. Specimen: PBMCs. Source of these receptors: a donor between 10 and 35 years old with latent tuberculosis or without tuberculosis infection. The CDR3 runs from the conserved cysteine through the conserved F or W. Each record gives: J gene, clone size, D gene, V gene, CDR3 DNA, CDR3 protein. The D gene is left open where the match is weak. Where a row states a size, it is once, few, many or the class of an expanded clone; other rows omit it.

j_gene: TRBJ2-1; abundance: -; d_gene: TRBD2; v_gene: TRBV18; CDR3nt: TGTGCCAGCTCACCACCGGGAGGGGATGAGCAGTTCTTC; CDR3aa: CASSPPGGDEQFF
j_gene: TRBJ2-3; abundance: -; d_gene: -; v_gene: TRBV28; CDR3nt: TGTGCCAGCAGTTTGGTGAGGGATAGCACAGATACGCAGTATTTT; CDR3aa: CASSLVRDSTDTQYF
j_gene: TRBJ2-3; abundance: -; d_gene: TRBD2; v_gene: TRBV9; CDR3nt: TGTGCCAGCAGCGTCCTTAGCGGGGCAGTCCTAGATACGCAGTATTTT; CDR3aa: CASSVLSGAVLDTQYF
j_gene: TRBJ2-2; abundance: -; d_gene: TRBD2; v_gene: TRBV5-1; CDR3nt: TGCGCCAGCAGCTTGATCTTTAGCGGGAGCTCCGGGGAGCTGTTTTTT; CDR3aa: CASSLIFSGSSGELFF
j_gene: TRBJ2-3; abundance: -; d_gene: TRBD1; v_gene: TRBV7-3; CDR3nt: TGTGCCAGCAGCTTAACCGGGACAGGGGGCCGAGATACGCAGTATTTT; CDR3aa: CASSLTGTGGRDTQYF
j_gene: TRBJ2-7; abundance: -; d_gene: TRBD1; v_gene: TRBV11-2; CDR3nt: TGTGCCAGCAGCGACCGGGACAGATTGTCCTACGAGCAGTACTTC; CDR3aa: CASSDRDRLSYEQYF
j_gene: TRBJ2-2; abundance: few; d_gene: TRBD1; v_gene: TRBV5-5; CDR3nt: TGTGCCAGCAGCTCCCAGGGGGCCAGGAACACCGGGGAGCTGTTTTTT; CDR3aa: CASSSQGARNTGELFF
j_gene: TRBJ2-7; abundance: -; d_gene: TRBD2; v_gene: TRBV27; CDR3nt: TGTGCCAGCAGTTGGTCCGTCGGCGGGAGGGCCTACGAGCAGTACTTC; CDR3aa: CASSWSVGGRAYEQYF
j_gene: TRBJ1-2; abundance: -; d_gene: TRBD1; v_gene: TRBV7-6; CDR3nt: TGTGCCAGCAGCTTAGGACAGGGCCTCATTAACTATGGCTACACCTTC; CDR3aa: CASSLGQGLINYGYTF
j_gene: TRBJ1-2; abundance: -; d_gene: -; v_gene: TRBV4-1; CDR3nt: TGCGCCAGCAGCCAAGGGGCGACATCTACCTATGGCTACACCTTC; CDR3aa: CASSQGATSTYGYTF
j_gene: TRBJ2-7; abundance: -; d_gene: TRBD2; v_gene: TRBV6-5; CDR3nt: TGTGCCAGCAGTTATATAGCGGGAGGGCTCTACGAGCAGTACTTC; CDR3aa: CASSYIAGGLYEQYF
j_gene: TRBJ2-5; abundance: -; d_gene: -; v_gene: TRBV9; CDR3nt: TGTGCCAGCAGCGTAGATCGGGGATTCCAAGAGACCCAGTACTTC; CDR3aa: CASSVDRGFQETQYF
j_gene: TRBJ1-2; abundance: once; d_gene: -; v_gene: TRBV6-6; CDR3nt: TGTGCCAGCAGTTGGCAGGGGAATGGCTACACCTTC; CDR3aa: CASSWQGNGYTF
j_gene: TRBJ1-1; abundance: -; d_gene: -; v_gene: TRBV30; CDR3nt: TGTGCCTGGAATCCGGGCGGGTGGACTGAAGCTTTCTTT; CDR3aa: CAWNPGGWTEAFF
j_gene: TRBJ2-7; abundance: -; d_gene: TRBD1; v_gene: TRBV4-1; CDR3nt: TGCGCCAGCAGCCAAGTCCCGGGACAGACCTACGAGCAGTACTTC; CDR3aa: CASSQVPGQTYEQYF
j_gene: TRBJ1-4; abundance: -; d_gene: TRBD1; v_gene: TRBV28; CDR3nt: TGTGCCAGCAGACCGACAGGGAGTAATGAAAACCTGTTTTTT; CDR3aa: CASRPTGSNENLFF
j_gene: TRBJ1-1; abundance: -; d_gene: -; v_gene: TRBV9; CDR3nt: TGTGCCAGCACGGGAGGTGTTTTGAACACTGAAGCTTTCTTT; CDR3aa: CASTGGVLNTEAFF
j_gene: TRBJ2-6; abundance: once; d_gene: -; v_gene: TRBV18; CDR3nt: TGTGCCAGCTCACCTTCGGGGGCCAACGTCCTGACTTTC; CDR3aa: CASSPSGANVLTF
j_gene: TRBJ1-2; abundance: -; d_gene: TRBD1; v_gene: TRBV9; CDR3nt: TGTGCCAGCACTGACACGGGACAGAGCTATGGCTACACCTTC; CDR3aa: CASTDTGQSYGYTF
j_gene: TRBJ1-2; abundance: -; d_gene: -; v_gene: TRBV6-1; CDR3nt: TGTGCCAGCAGTGAAGGTTCGTACTATGGCTACACCTTC; CDR3aa: CASSEGSYYGYTF
j_gene: TRBJ2-7; abundance: few; d_gene: TRBD1; v_gene: TRBV27; CDR3nt: TGTGCCAGCAATGGACAGGGGGGTTCCTACGAGCAGTACTTC; CDR3aa: CASNGQGGSYEQYF
j_gene: TRBJ2-3; abundance: -; d_gene: -; v_gene: TRBV11-2; CDR3nt: TGTGCCAGCAGCCCCGGGATTTCTAGCACAGATACGCAGTATTTT; CDR3aa: CASSPGISSTDTQYF
j_gene: TRBJ2-5; abundance: -; d_gene: TRBD2; v_gene: TRBV6-1; CDR3nt: TGTGCCAGCAGGACTAGCGGGGGGGCCGTGACCCAGTACTTC; CDR3aa: CASRTSGGAVTQYF
j_gene: TRBJ1-3; abundance: -; d_gene: -; v_gene: TRBV23-1; CDR3nt: TGCGCCAGCTCCTCCAACCTGGGCCTCTCTGGAAACACCATATATTTT; CDR3aa: CASSSNLGLSGNTIYF
j_gene: TRBJ2-1; abundance: few; d_gene: TRBD2; v_gene: TRBV19; CDR3nt: TGTGCCAGTAGCCAACCGGCCCTAGCGGGGGGATCCTACAATGAGCAGTTCTTC; CDR3aa: CASSQPALAGGSYNEQFF
j_gene: TRBJ2-2; abundance: -; d_gene: -; v_gene: TRBV9; CDR3nt: TGTGCCAGCAGCGCTACTAACACCGGGGAGCTGTTTTTT; CDR3aa: CASSATNTGELFF
j_gene: TRBJ2-1; abundance: -; d_gene: TRBD2; v_gene: TRBV5-4; CDR3nt: TGTGCCAGCAGCCTACCGGGGACTAGCGGGAGGAATGAGCAGTTCTTC; CDR3aa: CASSLPGTSGRNEQFF
j_gene: TRBJ1-2; abundance: -; d_gene: TRBD1; v_gene: TRBV10-3; CDR3nt: TGTGCCATCAGTGAGTCGAACGGACAGGGGGGCTACACCTTC; CDR3aa: CAISESNGQGGYTF